What follows are 5 T cell receptor beta chains derived from one specimen sequenced in a study of T cells after yellow fever vaccination. MiXCR was run by TCRdb on the 5' RACE reads, yielding one entry per CDR3 protein. The sample has some 320,000 distinct CDR3 sequences, around 9.3% seen once. The material was CD4+ T cells sorted from PBMCs, obtained 5 days after the yellow fever booster vaccination. The receptors come from a man between 18 and 35 years old who received the YFV17D yellow fever vaccine.

The chain combines TRBV3-1 with TRBJ2-2; D tentatively fits TRBD1 or TRBD2 (5 bases each). V was trimmed by 3 bases and J by 4 bases, leaving 15 bases between them. Germline-derived CDR1 and CDR2 are LGHDT and YNNKEL (reference sequence). The CDR3 has 16 residues. The CDR3 protein is CASSQTVGTGTGELFF. For the CDR3, the DNA is TGTGCCAGCAGCCAGACCGTGGGGACCGGCACCGGGGAGCTGTTTTTT. Variable domain in full (rest from reference TRBV3-1 and TRBJ2-2): DTAVSQTPKYLVTQMGNDKSIKCEQNLGHDTMYWYKQDSKKFLKIMFSYNNKELIINETVPNRFSPKSPDKAHLNLHINSLELGDSAVYFCASSQTVGTGTGELFFGEGSRLTVL.

This clonotype has just a few counts. The J gene is TRBJ2-7, the V gene TRBV6-5; D perhaps matches TRBD1 (7 bases). V gave up 2 bases and J gave up 7 bases, with 15 bases separating them. The CDR3 loop spans 14 amino acids. Looked up from germline, CDR1 is MNHEY and CDR2 is SVGAGI. The CDR3 region has the DNA TGTGCCAGCAGTTACGTCAGGGGGGCACGGGAGCAGTACGTC. This translates into CASSYVRGAREQYV.

The chain recombines TRBV7-2 with TRBJ2-7; D is perhaps TRBD1 or TRBD2 (6 bases each). The ends were cut back, 4 bases at V and 5 bases at J, with 21 bases in the middle. The CDR3 runs to 16 residues. Germline V gene lookup returns CDR1 SGHTA and CDR2 FQGNSA. CDR3 DNA: TGTGCCAGCAGCTCCCTCGGCGTGGCAGGGGAGGACGAGCAGTACTTC. Encoded protein: CASSSLGVAGEDEQYF.

This clonotype was seen a few times. The rearrangement links TRBV5-1 to TRBJ2-5; weak D call: TRBD2 (5 bases). The CDR3 has 14 amino acids. V lost 4 bases, J lost 4 bases, and 14 bases lay in between. CDR1 and CDR2 (germline): SGHRS, YFSETQ. CDR3 protein: CASSDTAAGETQYF. CDR3 sequence (DNA): TGCGCCAGCAGCGACACAGCCGCGGGAGAGACCCAGTACTTC.

The chain is built from TRBV11-3 and TRBJ2-2; 8 nucleotides align to TRBD2. Per germline, CDR1 SGHNT and CDR2 YENEEA. This CDR3 is built from 15 residues. V lost 5 bases to trimming and J lost 6 bases; unmatched junction nucleotides: 8. DNA of the CDR3: TGTGCCAGCAGCCCGGGGGGGCAGTTATCCGGGGAGCTGTTTTTT. Translation gives CASSPGGQLSGELFF.